The TCR beta chain described here comes from a study of shared clonotypes between healthy human individuals. Study-level information: For every donor, three CD4 naive, three CD4 memory, two CD8 naive and one CD8 memory plates were used.

The CDR3 covers 17 residues. Germline CDR1 MNHNS, CDR2 SASEGT. The trim removed 4 bases at V and 11 bases at J, leaving 13 bases unmatched. This table comes from immunoSEQ multiplex PCR, and its TCRdb copy is limited to in-frame clones, with some not included. The sample carries 550,000 to 850,000 clones, about 74% recorded once. This clone was detected a few times. The chain combines TRBV6-1 with TRBJ2-5; 16 nucleotides line up with TRBD2. This clonotype was sampled from a young woman in good health. Sequencing was done on a sample of memory CD4+ T cells sorted from blood. Subset given: CD45RA-negative fraction. The CDR3 region is CASSVSGLAGGPWEQYF. The DNA of the CDR3 is TGTGCCAGCAGTGTGTCGGGACTAGCGGGAGGGCCGTGGGAGCAGTACTTC.